The 4 T cell receptor beta chains presented below share a single source sample, sequenced in a study of OX40 agonist ivuxolimab in advanced cancers. The assay was immunoSEQ multiplex PCR, and TCRdb's table has in-frame clones only and misses some. The table shows fewer than 40,000 clones, with about 80% occurring only once. The material sequenced was CD4+ or CD8+ T cells sorted from blood, taken in a trial of the OX40 agonist ivuxolimab. These TCRs come from an adult with an advanced solid tumor such as melanoma, head and neck, liver or kidney cancer.

V is TRBV18 and J is TRBJ2-5, with D perhaps given as TRBD1 or TRBD2 (5 bases each). V lost 6 bases to trimming and J lost 5 bases, with 13 bases between them. From germline, CDR1 is KGHSH and CDR2 LQKENI. CDR3 size: 13 residues. The CDR3 protein is CASSQGTGETQYF. CDR3 DNA: TGTGCCAGCTCGCAAGGGACGGGGGAGACCCAGTACTTC. Looking up the rest from reference TRBV18 and TRBJ2-5 gives the full variable domain: NAGVMQNPRHLVRRRGQEARLRCSPMKGHSHVYWYRQLPEEGLKFMVYLQKENIIDESGMPKERFSAEFPKEGPSILRIQQVVRGDSAAYFCASSQGTGETQYFGPGTRLLVL.

This clone was detected once. The chain carries TRBV9 and TRBJ2-5, with D tentatively TRBD1 or TRBD2 (5 bases each). The V gene lost 3 bases and the J gene lost 1 base, with 13 bases spanning the gap. CDR1 and CDR2 from the germline V gene are SGDLS and YYNGEE. CDR3 length: 15 residues. CDR3 residues: CASSGQPGPQETQYF. The CDR3 nucleotides are TGTGCCAGCAGCGGTCAACCGGGACCCCAAGAGACCCAGTACTTC.

This clone came up once. V and J are TRBV27 and TRBJ2-7; D remains unclear. CDR1 is MNHEY and CDR2 is SMNVEV in the germline V gene (reference sequence). V lost 5 bases and J 6 bases, leaving 17 bases between the germline ends. The CDR3 is made up of 14 amino acids. CDR3 in amino acids: CASSRMGFFSEQYF. The CDR3 DNA sequence: TGTGCCAGCAGTCGAATGGGGTTTTTCTCCGAGCAGTACTTC.

This rearrangement joins TRBV30 to TRBJ1-2, with D hard to call. Germline-derived CDR1 and CDR2 are GTSNPN and SVGIG (reference sequence). This CDR3 region has 13 residues. Trimming cost V 1 base and J 1 base, with 7 bases left between them. Written as DNA, the CDR3 is TGTGCCTGGAGTGGGCAGCGTAACTATGGCTACACCTTC. Translating gives CAWSGQRNYGYTF.